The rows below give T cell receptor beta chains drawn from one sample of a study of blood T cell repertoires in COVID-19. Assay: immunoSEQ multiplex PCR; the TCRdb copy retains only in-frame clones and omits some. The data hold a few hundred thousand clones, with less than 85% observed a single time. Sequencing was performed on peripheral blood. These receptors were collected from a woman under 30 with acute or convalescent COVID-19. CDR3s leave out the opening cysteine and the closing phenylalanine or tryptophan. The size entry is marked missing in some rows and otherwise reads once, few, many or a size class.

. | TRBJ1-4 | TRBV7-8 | ASSRRRDSWREKLF
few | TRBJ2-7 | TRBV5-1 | ASSPKGVHEQY
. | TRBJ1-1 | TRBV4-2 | ASSPPDRMNTEAF
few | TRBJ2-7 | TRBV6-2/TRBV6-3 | ASSYFRGSMGTYEQY
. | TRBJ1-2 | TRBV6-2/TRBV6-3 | ASSYLTGDYGYT
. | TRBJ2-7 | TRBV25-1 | ASSDGVGSSYEQY
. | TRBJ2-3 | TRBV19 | ASAGGQGLDTQY
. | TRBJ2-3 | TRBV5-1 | ASSLAGVPTQY
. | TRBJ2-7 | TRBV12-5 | ASAFGGSLSYEQY
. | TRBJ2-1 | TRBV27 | ASSFLTGSSYNEQF
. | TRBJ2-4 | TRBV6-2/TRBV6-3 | ASSPRGGGLAKNIQY
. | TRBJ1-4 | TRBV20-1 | SARDLTGATNEKLF
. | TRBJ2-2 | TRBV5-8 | ASSRGQGGTGELF
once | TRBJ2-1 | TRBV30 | AWRPRDEQF
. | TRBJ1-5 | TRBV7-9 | ASSPNNQPQH
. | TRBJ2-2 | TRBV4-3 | ASSQGPPGQGTGELF
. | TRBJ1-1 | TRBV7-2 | ASSHKRAGGRTEAF
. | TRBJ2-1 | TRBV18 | ASSPLPGERSEQF
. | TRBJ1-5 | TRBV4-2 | ASSLAGNQPQH
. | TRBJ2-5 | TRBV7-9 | ASSLVVVGENQETQY
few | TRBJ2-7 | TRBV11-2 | ASSTGTSGTYEQY
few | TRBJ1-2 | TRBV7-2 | ASSHILMGRFRTNYGYT
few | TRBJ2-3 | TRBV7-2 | ASSPGTSGPGN
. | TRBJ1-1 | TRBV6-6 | ASGRAEAF
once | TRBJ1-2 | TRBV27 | ASRPRGGDDYGYT
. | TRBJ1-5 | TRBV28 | ASRPKGTGYNQPQH
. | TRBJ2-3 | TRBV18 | ASSPPPAGRTQY
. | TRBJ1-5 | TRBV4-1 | ASSQGGLQPQH
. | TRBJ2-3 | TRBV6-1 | ASSEQTPTDTQY
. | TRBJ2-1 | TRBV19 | ASSMTSAYNEQF
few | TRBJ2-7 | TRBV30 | AWTPGTGSYEQY
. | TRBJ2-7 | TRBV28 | ASSYEGAGSSYEQY
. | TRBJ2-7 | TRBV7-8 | ASSPSNLEQY
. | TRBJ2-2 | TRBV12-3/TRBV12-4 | ASRAFLSGELF
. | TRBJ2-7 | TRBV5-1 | ASSPTGLAGEPYEQY
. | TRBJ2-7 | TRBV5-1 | ASSSGGYEQY
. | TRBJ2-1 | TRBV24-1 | ATSEPTPGTYNEQF
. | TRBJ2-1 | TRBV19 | ASSMGAYEQF
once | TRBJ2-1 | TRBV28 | ASSLGLAGDYNEQF
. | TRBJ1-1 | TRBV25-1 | ASSGGQGKGLDTEAF
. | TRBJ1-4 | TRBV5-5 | ASSLVAVREREKLF
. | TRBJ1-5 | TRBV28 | ASSYSNQPQH
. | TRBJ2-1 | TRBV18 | ASSLPGLAGVPDNEQF
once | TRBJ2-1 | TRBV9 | ASSPEGHSYNEQF
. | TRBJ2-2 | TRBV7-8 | ASTPWEVGGNTGELF